Described below is a single T cell receptor beta chain sequence and its context. V was shortened by 0 bases and J by 3 bases, with 10 bases between the two germline ends. The CDR3 has 15 residues. Per germline, CDR1 MNHEY and CDR2 SVGAGI. This entry belongs to a study of prognosis after radiotherapy for stage I lung cancer. About the study: Without exception, patients with non-small cell lung cancer were deemed medically inoperable.

CDR3 of TCR beta was amplified from genomic DNA via a two-round multiplex PCR. During first-round PCR, primers specific to each TRBV and TRBJ gene were used. TCRdb re-called the multiplex PCR reads through MiXCR, storing one row per CDR3 protein. The table lists around 19,000 distinct CDR3 sequences, about 40% of them singletons. The chain links TRBV6-5 to TRBJ2-3; D is tentatively TRBD1 or TRBD2 (5 bases each). The source is a donor aged 50 or older with non-small cell lung cancer. Specimen: PBMCs, collected before or after stereotactic body radiation therapy (not recorded which). CDR3 amino acids: CASSYSNRRTDTQYF. In nucleotides, the CDR3 is TGTGCCAGCAGTTACTCGAACAGGAGGACAGATACGCAGTATTTT.